These 18 T cell receptor beta chains came from one sample sequenced in a study of shared clonotypes between healthy human individuals. TCRdb keeps only in-frame clones here, not all; method: immunoSEQ multiplex PCR. The data show some 1.5 million clones, with 98% seen just once and roughly 0.4% held by the top ten. Input material: naive CD4+ T cells sorted from blood. As to subset: CD45RA+ positively selected. These receptors were collected from a man under 40 in good health.

Comment on this clone: This sample also contains other DNA sequences that code for the same CDR3. The J gene is TRBJ2-5, the V gene TRBV18, with 10 bases fitting TRBD1. CDR1 is KGHSH, CDR2 LQKENI, per germline. The CDR3 contains 14 residues. J lost 3 bases, V lost 3 bases, and 1 base had no gene match. This chain's CDR3 is CASSPGTGEETQYF. The CDR3 region has the DNA TGTGCCAGCTCACCTGGGACAGGGGAAGAGACCCAGTACTTC.

This clone was observed once. The V and J genes are TRBV27 and TRBJ1-4; D is unresolved. The ends were cut back, 5 bases at V and 7 bases at J, with 14 bases in the middle. The CDR3 consists of 14 residues. Per the germline V gene, CDR1 is MNHEY and CDR2 is SMNVEV (reference sequence). The CDR3 nucleotides read TGTGCCAGCAGTCGGTTTGGAGTTGCTGAAAAACTGTTTTTT. Translated, it gives CASSRFGVAEKLFF.

This chain joins TRBV10-2 and TRBJ2-7; tentative D call: TRBD1 (6 bases). The CDR3 is 15 residues long. V was cut by 2 bases and J by 2 bases, with 13 bases left in between. Germline V gives CDR1 WSHSY, CDR2 SAAADI. In DNA form, the CDR3 reads TGCGCCAGCAGTGAGCGAGGGGGTGGTCCCTACGAGCAGTACTTC. This gives the protein CASSERGGGPYEQYF.

This sequence joins TRBV7-9 and TRBJ2-7; D perhaps matches TRBD1 (5 bases). Germline-derived CDR1 and CDR2 are SEHNR and FQNEAQ (reference sequence). This CDR3 has 16 amino acids. V was pared by 1 base and J by 0 bases, with 13 bases between. The chain's CDR3 is CASSLELGPGSYEQYF. In nucleotides, the CDR3 is TGTGCCAGCAGCTTAGAGCTGGGGCCGGGCTCCTACGAGCAGTACTTC.

In regard to this clone: This specimen includes other DNA sequences encoding the same CDR3. CDR3 DNA: TGCGCCAGCAGCCAAGATGGGAGGGGGGATACGCAGTATTTT. It yields the protein CASSQDGRGDTQYF. V usage is TRBV4-3 and J usage is TRBJ2-3, with D perhaps matching TRBD2 (7 bases). Deletions cut 0 bases from V and 6 bases from J, with 10 bases between. This CDR3 is 14 amino acids long. The V gene's germline CDR1 is LGHNA and CDR2 YSLEER.

The rearrangement uses TRBV7-9 and TRBJ1-5, with D hard to call. Germline loops: CDR1 SEHNR, CDR2 FQNEAQ (reference sequence). V lost 6 bases to trimming and J lost 5 bases, with 11 bases between them. CDR3 length: 13 residues. The CDR3 nucleotides read TGTGCCAGCAGTCCCGGGAACCATCAGCCCCAGCATTTT. Its protein is CASSPGNHQPQHF.

The genes are TRBV4-2 and TRBJ2-5; D gene uncertain. Trimming left V 8 bases short and J 2 bases short, with 12 bases between. The CDR3 contains 13 residues. CDR1 and CDR2 (germline): LGHNA, YNFKEQ. The CDR3 spells CASGRDPQETQYF. The CDR3 coding sequence is TGTGCCAGCGGCCGCGATCCGCAAGAGACCCAGTACTTC.

This clone has only one observation. The genes are TRBV5-5 and TRBJ2-2; TRBD2 matches at 7 bases. Germline assignment: CDR1 SGHKS and CDR2 YYEKEE (reference sequence). This CDR3 spans 17 amino acids. V lost 0 bases, J lost 2 bases, and 7 bases stayed unmatched. The CDR3 sequence is CASSLVGTGGNTGELFF. DNA of the CDR3: TGTGCCAGCAGCTTGGTGGGAACGGGAGGCAACACCGGGGAGCTGTTTTTT. The variable domain in full, completed from reference TRBV5-5 and TRBJ2-2, reads DAGVTQSPTHLIKTRGQQVTLRCSPISGHKSVSWYQQVLGQGPQFIFQYYEKEERGRGNFPDRFSARQFPNYSSELNVNALLLGDSALYLCASSLVGTGGNTGELFFGEGSRLTVL.

The rearrangement uses TRBV28 and TRBJ1-4; D might be TRBD1 (6 bases). Germline values: CDR1 MDHEN, CDR2 SYDVKM. The V gene lost 3 bases and the J gene lost 8 bases, with 13 bases spanning the gap. CDR3 length equals 14 residues. In DNA form, the CDR3 reads TGTGCCAGCAGTTTTGACAGGAGAAGGGAAAAACTGTTTTTT. This gives the protein CASSFDRRREKLFF.

The chain combines TRBV4-2 with TRBJ1-5; D remains ambiguous. Germline CDR1 and CDR2: LGHNA and YNFKEQ. Trimming removed 1 base from V and 5 bases from J, with 15 bases in between. This CDR3 is 16 amino acids long. CDR3 sequence reads: CASSQAPHTGDQPQHF. CDR3 bases: TGTGCCAGCAGCCAAGCTCCCCATACCGGAGATCAGCCCCAGCATTTT.

The J gene is TRBJ2-3, the V gene TRBV7-6; 9 bases are shared with TRBD2. CDR1 is SGHVS, CDR2 FNYEAQ, per germline. This CDR3 is 17 amino acids long. After removal of 0 bases from V and 6 bases from J, the junction contained 10 bases not matched to a gene. The CDR3 spells CASSLAPISGSWDTQYF. The CDR3 bases are TGTGCCAGCAGCTTAGCGCCGATTAGCGGGAGTTGGGATACGCAGTATTTT.

The V call is TRBV2, the J call TRBJ2-1; TRBD2 matches at 8 bases. This CDR3 spans 14 amino acids. The ends lost 4 bases at V and 8 bases at J; junction bases unmatched: 7. Germline V gene data show CDR1 as SNHLY and CDR2 as FYNNEI. CDR3 sequence (DNA): TGTGCCAGCAGTGTAGGGCGGGAGGTAGATGAGCAGTTCTTC. It encodes CASSVGREVDEQFF.

CDR3 nucleotide sequence: TGTGCCAGCAGCTTCCGGGGACAGACTAACACCGGGGAGCTGTTTTTT. This encodes CASSFRGQTNTGELFF. The chain carries TRBV7-2 and TRBJ2-2; 7 positions agree with TRBD1. Germline CDR1 SGHTA, CDR2 FQGNSA. The CDR3 covers 16 residues. V lost 3 bases to trimming and J lost 2 bases; unmatched junction nucleotides: 6.

The genes are TRBV6-6 and TRBJ2-2; the D is unclear. Germline loops: CDR1 MNHNY, CDR2 SVGAGI (reference sequence). V lost 3 bases, J lost 4 bases, and 6 bases lay in between. The CDR3 sequence is 13 residues long. CDR3 sequence reads: CASSYSPTGELFF. The CDR3 DNA is TGTGCCAGCAGTTATTCCCCCACCGGGGAGCTGTTTTTT.

The chain employs TRBV5-4 and TRBJ2-3, with a weak D call TRBD2 (7 bases). The CDR3 length is 16 residues. Germline values: CDR1 SGHNT, CDR2 YYREEE (reference sequence). Trimming took off 4 bases at V and 4 bases at J, with 19 bases between the two ends. This chain's CDR3 is CASSQALGGGSDTQYF. The CDR3 nucleotides read TGTGCCAGCAGCCAGGCACTAGGGGGGGGTTCAGATACGCAGTATTTT.

The chain joins TRBV28 to TRBJ2-3, with D perhaps TRBD1 (5 bases). Germline lookup yields CDR1 MDHEN and CDR2 SYDVKM. The CDR3 loop spans 13 amino acids. V gave up 8 bases and J gave up 5 bases, with 14 bases separating them. The CDR3 nucleotides read TGTGCCAGCCAGGAGACAGCTCAAGATACGCAGTATTTT. As protein: CASQETAQDTQYF.

V is TRBV19 and J is TRBJ2-7; no clear D gene. The germline V gene has CDR1 LNHDA and CDR2 SQIVND (reference sequence). V lost 4 bases, J lost 2 bases, and 15 bases lay in between. The CDR3 sequence is 15 residues long. The CDR3 loop reads CASSRLGLRAYEQYF. Here the CDR3 DNA reads TGTGCCAGTAGTAGGCTTGGGTTAAGGGCCTACGAGCAGTACTTC.

The rearrangement joins TRBV25-1 to TRBJ1-1; maybe TRBD1 (5 bases). The CDR3 sequence is 14 residues long. Trimming cost V 5 bases and J 0 bases, with 10 bases left between them. Per the germline V gene, CDR1 is MGHDK and CDR2 is SYGVNS. The CDR3 bases are TGTGCCAGCAGTCTGACAGTGATGAACACTGAAGCTTTCTTT. Translation: CASSLTVMNTEAFF.